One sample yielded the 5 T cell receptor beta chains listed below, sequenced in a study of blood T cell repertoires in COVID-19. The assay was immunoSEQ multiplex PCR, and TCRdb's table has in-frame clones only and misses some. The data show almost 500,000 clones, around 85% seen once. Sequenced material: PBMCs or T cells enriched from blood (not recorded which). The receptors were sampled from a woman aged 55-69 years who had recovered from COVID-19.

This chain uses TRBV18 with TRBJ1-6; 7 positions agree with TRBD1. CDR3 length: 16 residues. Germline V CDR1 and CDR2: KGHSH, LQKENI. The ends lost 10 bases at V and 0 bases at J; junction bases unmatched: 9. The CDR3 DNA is TGTGCCACATCCGACAGGGAAAGCTCCTATAATTCACCCCTCCACTTT. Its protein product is CATSDRESSYNSPLHF.

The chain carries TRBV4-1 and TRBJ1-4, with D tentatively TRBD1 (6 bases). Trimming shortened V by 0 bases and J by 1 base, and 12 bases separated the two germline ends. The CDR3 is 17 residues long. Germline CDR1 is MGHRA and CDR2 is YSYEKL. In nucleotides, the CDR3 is TGCGCCAGCAGCCAAGATAGAGGGGGGGGAACTAATGAAAAACTGTTTTTT. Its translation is CASSQDRGGGTNEKLFF.

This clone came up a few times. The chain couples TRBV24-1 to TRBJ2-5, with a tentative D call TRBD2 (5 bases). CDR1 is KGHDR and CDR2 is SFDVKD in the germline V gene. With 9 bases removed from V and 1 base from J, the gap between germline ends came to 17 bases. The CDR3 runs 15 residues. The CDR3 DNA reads TGTGCCACCGCGGGTGGGCGAACTATCCAAGAGACCCAGTACTTC. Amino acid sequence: CATAGGRTIQETQYF.

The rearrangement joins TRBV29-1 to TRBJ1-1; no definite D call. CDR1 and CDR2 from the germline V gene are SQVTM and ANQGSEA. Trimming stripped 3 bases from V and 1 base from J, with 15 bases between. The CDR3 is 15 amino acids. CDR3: CSVDLGGQWNTEAFF. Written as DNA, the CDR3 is TGCAGCGTTGATTTAGGAGGCCAATGGAACACTGAAGCTTTCTTT.

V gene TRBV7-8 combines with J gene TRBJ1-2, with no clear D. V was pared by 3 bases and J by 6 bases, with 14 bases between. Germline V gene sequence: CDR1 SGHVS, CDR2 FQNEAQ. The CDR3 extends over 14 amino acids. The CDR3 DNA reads TGTGCCAGCAGCTTCGAAGGCGGTCGGGATGGCTACACCTTC. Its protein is CASSFEGGRDGYTF. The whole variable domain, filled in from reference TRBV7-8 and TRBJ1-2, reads GAGVSQSPRYKVAKRGQDVALRCDPISGHVSLFWYQQALGQGPEFLTYFQNEAQLDKSGLPSDRFFAERPEGSVSTLKIQRTQQEDSAVYLCASSFEGGRDGYTFGSGTRLTVV.